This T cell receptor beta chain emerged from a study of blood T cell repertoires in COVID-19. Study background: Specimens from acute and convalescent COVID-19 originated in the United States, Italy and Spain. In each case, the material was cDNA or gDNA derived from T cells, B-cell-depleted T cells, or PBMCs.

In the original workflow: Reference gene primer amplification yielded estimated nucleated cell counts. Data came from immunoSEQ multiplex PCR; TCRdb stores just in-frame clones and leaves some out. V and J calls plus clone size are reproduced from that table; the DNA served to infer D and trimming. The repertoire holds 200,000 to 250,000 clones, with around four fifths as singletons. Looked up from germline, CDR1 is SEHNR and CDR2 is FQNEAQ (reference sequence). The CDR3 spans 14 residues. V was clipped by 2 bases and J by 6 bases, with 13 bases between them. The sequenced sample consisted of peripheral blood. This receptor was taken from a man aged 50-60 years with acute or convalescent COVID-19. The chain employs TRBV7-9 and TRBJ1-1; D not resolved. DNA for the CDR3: TGTGCCAGCAGCTTATCTCACGGGGTAGCTGAAGCTTTCTTT. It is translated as CASSLSHGVAEAFF.